The TCR beta chain described here comes from a study of T cells in Graves' hyperthyroidism and ophthalmopathy (dated by TCRdb to the late 2010s). With respect to the entire study: Peripheral blood samples were taken at the time of initial diagnosis, prior to any treatment. TCR V-J signatures able to tell the groups apart were searched for in a discovery cohort of around 95 patients, of whom around 42 had Graves' ophthalmopathy and 57 had stable Graves' hyperthyroidism. Whether ophthalmopathy could be predicted prospectively was tested in an independent validation cohort made up of about 20 hyperthyroidism patients plus 17 patients who later progressed to ophthalmopathy. The 85 to 100 discovery patients were randomly split 7:3 into training and test sets. In addition, the study compared T-cell repertoires in thyroid tissue and in blood from five or six Graves' hyperthyroidism patients. After sampling, hyperthyroidism patients received methimazole starting at 30 mg daily, and ophthalmopathy patients received high-dose intravenous methylprednisolone. The paper reports TCR Vbeta CDR3 sequencing of 130 to 150 peripheral blood samples: approximately 41 ophthalmopathy, over 70 hyperthyroidism and approximately 17 progressor patients.

V and J are trimmed by 3 bases and 2 bases, and the gene matches miss 2 bases of the junction. The germline V gene yields SGHRS for CDR1 and YFSETQ for CDR2. From the cysteine through the phenylalanine, the CDR3 covers 13 amino acids. CDR3 DNA only is kept here, 39 bases in frame from base 1. TCR beta CDR3 regions were amplified from RNA transcripts. For the first round of RT-PCR on the TCR CDR3, the HTBI primer set was used together with the Qiagen OneStep RT-PCR kit. A second multiplex PCR round built the libraries, followed by size selection and purification. The libraries were sequenced on an Illumina HiSeq2000 using paired-end 100 bp reads. The source study handled its data this way. SOAPnuke was used to process the raw data, throwing out any read that contained adapters or uncalled bases, had a mean Phred below 15, or lacked an exact constant-primer or identifier match. High-quality paired reads were merged with COPE v1.2.5, and unique nucleotide sequences were defined as clonotypes. MiTCR v1.1 was used to align the clonotypes against IMGT TRBV, TRBD and TRBJ reference segments. Analysis was restricted to V-J combinations with a frequency above 0.0001, which covered over 98% of repertoires. The TCS score was defined as F50 (clonal expansion) divided by E x V (chaos), with BLOSUM62-based TCRdist calculated between CDR3 peptides within each V-J. Welch's t-statistics and random forest reduced fewer than 550 V-J features to 13, which were used in a naive Bayes classifier (R e1071). TCRdb's own reprocessing of the public reads used fastp at Q25 and MiXCR and kept productive beta chains. Duplicate CDR3 protein sequences are folded into a single record with the most common DNA and genes. The V and J calls were not made by the authors but by TCRdb's processing. The sample records around 700,000 distinct CDR3 sequences, 18% of which are singletons. The ten top clones hold roughly a sixth of the sample.

This clonotype has ten or more counts. Its antigen remains undetermined. No base quality values were provided; no much bigger clone lies one nucleotide off. The hyperthyroidism patients were between 18 and 65 years old and newly diagnosed, with a disease duration of less than 2 months. Patients with uncontrolled infections, other autoimmune diseases, pregnancy or lactation were excluded. Diagnoses were established on the basis of clinical symptoms, serum thyroxine and TRAb, thyroid ultrasound, and orbital computed tomography. Blood from progressor patients was collected at the time of first diagnosis with hyperthyroidism, before any ophthalmopathy symptoms had appeared. PBMCs were separated from under 12 ml of fresh peripheral blood using Ficoll-Paque density gradient centrifugation. Progressor patients were defined as those initially diagnosed with Graves' hyperthyroidism in whom ophthalmopathy developed during follow-up. Total RNA was extracted using Trizol reagent, and RNA quality was assessed on an Agilent 2100 Bioanalyzer.

Findings and caveats that apply to the study as a whole: Most expanded thyroid clonotypes (frequency above 0.001) were also detected in blood, suggesting blood repertoires may reflect thyroid immune responses. No statistical method was used to set the sample size in advance, and investigators knew the group allocation. A model built on a 13 V-J signature distinguished ophthalmopathy from stable hyperthyroidism, reaching 85% to 90% sensitivity and approximately 83% specificity in cross-validation and 80%/75% in testing. During validation, the model predicted progression to ophthalmopathy a median of approximately 6.5 months ahead of onset, with around 70% sensitivity and under 85% specificity.

The sequence was collected from a woman between 50 and 59 years old with Graves' hyperthyroidism that later progressed to Graves' ophthalmopathy. Here the chain combines TRBV5-1 and TRBJ2-7, and TRBD1 matches 7 of the central bases. What was sequenced was blood. The base sequence is TGCGCCAGCAGCTCGACAGGGACCTACGAGCAGTACTTC. Its amino acids are CASSSTGTYEQYF.